This note documents a single TCR beta chain sequence. Antigen specificity is unknown. At one end the junction does not follow the germline gene, possibly because of a read error. Sample-barcoded 5' priming and a J-beta primer mix drove a second PCR of 7 to 11 cycles. Every molecule of cDNA carried a tag from a template-switch adaptor with 12 random nucleotides. TCRdb processed the 5' RACE reads anew with MiXCR; each CDR3 protein has one entry. The sample holds about 730,000 distinct CDR3 sequences; about 40% are singletons and the top ten take 20% to 25%. CDR1 and CDR2 (germline): SGHRS, YFSETQ. CDR3 size: 13 residues. The data belong to a study of blood T cells in healthy people across ages. Study information: About one barcoded beta molecule per two T cells was captured by template switching. General study findings and limits: Higher diversity and more naive CD4+ cells were features of long-lived donors, compared to aged donors. TCR beta diversity, measured per million T cells, fell in a roughly linear way with age.

Sample: blood. This chain uses TRBV5-1 with TRBJ1-2; a possible D gene is TRBD1 (5 bases). This sequence was found in a woman aged 55-70 years in good health. The CDR3 nucleotides read TGCGTCAGCAGCTTGGACCCCCAGGGAGGCTACACCTTC. The encoded protein is CVSSLDPQGGYTF.